One TCR beta chain is described in this entry. These data belong to a study of blood T cell repertoires in COVID-19. Method: immunoSEQ multiplex PCR; TCRdb's copy keeps in-frame clones and lacks some. The sample has tens of thousands of clones, 88% seen once; the top ten hold roughly 45%. CDR3 size: 16 residues. V was pared by 5 bases and J by 6 bases, with 8 bases of the junction left unmatched. Per the germline V gene, CDR1 is SGHAT and CDR2 is FQNNGV. V usage is TRBV11-2 and J usage is TRBJ2-1; 12 bases map to TRBD1. The TCR was taken from a human donor in a cohort sampled during active COVID-19. Sequencing was performed on peripheral blood. The CDR3 loop is CASSPQGQGARNEQFF. The CDR3 DNA follows: TGTGCCAGCAGCCCCCAGGGACAGGGGGCTCGCAATGAGCAGTTCTTC.